This is a list of T cell receptor beta chains from one sample in a study of T-cell reconstitution after alpha-beta-depleted transplantation in children. TCRdb analysed the PCR reads with MiXCR anew, one entry per CDR3 protein. The sample has about 640,000 distinct CDR3 sequences; 10% to 15% are singletons. The sample in question was PBMCs, mostly from graft donor cells, obtained 360 days after TCRalphabeta/CD19-depleted stem cell transplant. The receptor set was obtained from a male patient between 10 and 17 years old who had a stem cell transplant for acute myeloid leukemia, so the T cells may come from the graft donor. The CDR3 runs from the conserved cysteine through the conserved F or W. Fields, in order: clone size, J gene, V gene, D gene, CDR3 protein, CDR3 DNA. D genes are given only for firm matches. For some rows the clone size is stated as once, few or many, or as a class when expanded; others skip it.

>NA|TRBJ2-3|TRBV20-1|TRBD2
CSASPFFGTSYTDTQYF
TGCAGTGCTAGTCCTTTTTTCGGGACTAGCTACACAGATACGCAGTATTTT
>few|TRBJ2-3|TRBV29-1|TRBD2
CSVEGLAGDTDTQYF
TGCAGCGTTGAGGGACTAGCGGGGGACACAGATACGCAGTATTTT
>many|TRBJ2-2|TRBV7-2|NA
CASSMLVRRNTGELFF
TGTGCCAGCAGCATGCTAGTTCGGCGAAACACCGGGGAGCTGTTTTTT
>few|TRBJ2-1|TRBV7-2|TRBD2
CASSSLPGLAGNEQFF
TGTGCCAGCAGCTCCCTCCCGGGACTAGCGGGAAATGAGCAGTTCTTC
>NA|TRBJ2-7|TRBV5-6|NA
CASSLAPDSAYEQYF
TGTGCCAGCAGCTTGGCCCCGGACAGTGCTTACGAGCAGTACTTC
>NA|TRBJ2-2|TRBV12-3/TRBV12-4|TRBD1
CASSPARGPTGELFF
TGTGCCAGCAGCCCGGCGAGGGGGCCCACCGGGGAGCTGTTTTTT
>NA|TRBJ2-7|TRBV4-1|TRBD2
CASSQEPGLAGVYEQYF
TGCGCCAGCAGCCAAGAACCGGGACTAGCGGGAGTGTACGAGCAGTACTTC
>few|TRBJ2-1|TRBV20-1|TRBD2
CSASKTSGYEQFF
TGCAGTGCTAGCAAGACTAGCGGGTATGAGCAGTTCTTC
>NA|TRBJ1-3|TRBV12-3/TRBV12-4|NA
CASRVRFLRDSGNTIYF
TGTGCCAGCAGAGTGAGGTTCCTTAGGGACTCTGGAAACACCATATATTTT
>few|TRBJ2-7|TRBV28|TRBD2
CASAWEGEQYF
TGTGCCAGCGCGTGGGAGGGCGAGCAGTACTTC
>NA|TRBJ2-4|TRBV12-3/TRBV12-4|NA
CASSLGSFHLAKNIQYF
TGTGCCAGCAGTTTAGGGAGTTTCCATCTAGCCAAAAACATTCAGTACTTC
>NA|TRBJ1-5|TRBV6-1|TRBD1
CASSLNSGTGVNQPQHF
TGTGCCAGCAGCCTGAATTCCGGGACAGGGGTCAATCAGCCCCAGCATTTT
>NA|TRBJ2-1|TRBV19|NA
CASSIPSGEQFF
TGTGCCAGTAGTATACCTAGTGGTGAGCAGTTCTTC
>many|TRBJ2-3|TRBV9|TRBD2
CASSIIAGVGTDTQYF
TGTGCCAGCAGCATAATAGCGGGAGTGGGCACAGATACGCAGTATTTT
>few|TRBJ2-1|TRBV28|TRBD1
CASSPDRGAYNEQFF
TGTGCCAGCAGTCCCGACAGGGGGGCTTACAATGAGCAGTTCTTC